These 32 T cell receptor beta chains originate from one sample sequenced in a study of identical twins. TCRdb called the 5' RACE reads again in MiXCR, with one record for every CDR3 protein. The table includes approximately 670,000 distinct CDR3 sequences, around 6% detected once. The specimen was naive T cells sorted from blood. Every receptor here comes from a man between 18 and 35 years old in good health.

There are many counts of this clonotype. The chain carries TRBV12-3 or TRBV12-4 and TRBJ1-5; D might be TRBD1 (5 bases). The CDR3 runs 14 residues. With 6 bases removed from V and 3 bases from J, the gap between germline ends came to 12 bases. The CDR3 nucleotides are TGTGCCAGCAGCTCTCGACAGAACAATCAGCCCCAGCATTTT. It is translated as CASSSRQNNQPQHF.

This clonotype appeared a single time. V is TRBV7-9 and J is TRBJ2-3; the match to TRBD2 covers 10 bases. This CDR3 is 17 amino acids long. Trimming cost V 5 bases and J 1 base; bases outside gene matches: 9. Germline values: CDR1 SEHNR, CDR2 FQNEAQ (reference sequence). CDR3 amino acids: CASSGGSGRRGTDTQYF. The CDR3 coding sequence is TGTGCCAGCAGCGGAGGTAGCGGGAGGCGGGGCACAGATACGCAGTATTTT.

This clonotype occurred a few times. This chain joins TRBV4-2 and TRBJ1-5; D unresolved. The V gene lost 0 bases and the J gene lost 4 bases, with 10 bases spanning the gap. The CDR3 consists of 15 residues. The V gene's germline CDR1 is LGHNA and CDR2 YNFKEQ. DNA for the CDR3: TGTGCCAGCAGCCAAGAGACCCGTTGGAATCAGCCCCAGCATTTT. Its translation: CASSQETRWNQPQHF.

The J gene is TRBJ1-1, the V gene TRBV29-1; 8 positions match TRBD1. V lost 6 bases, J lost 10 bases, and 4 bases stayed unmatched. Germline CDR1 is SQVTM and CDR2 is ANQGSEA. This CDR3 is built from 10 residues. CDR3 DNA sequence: TGCAGCGTCGGACAGGGTGGAGCTTTCTTT. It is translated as CSVGQGGAFF.

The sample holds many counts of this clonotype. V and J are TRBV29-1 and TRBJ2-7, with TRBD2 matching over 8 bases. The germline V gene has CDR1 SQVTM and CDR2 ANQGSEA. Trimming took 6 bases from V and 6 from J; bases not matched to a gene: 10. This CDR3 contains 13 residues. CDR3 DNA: TGCAGCGTACAACTAGCGGCCGGGGGCGAGCAGTACTTC. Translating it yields CSVQLAAGGEQYF.

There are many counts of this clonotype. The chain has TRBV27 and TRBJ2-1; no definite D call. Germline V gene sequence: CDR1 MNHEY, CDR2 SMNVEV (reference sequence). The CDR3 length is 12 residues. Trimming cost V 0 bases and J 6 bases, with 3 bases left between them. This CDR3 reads CASSLSFNEQFF. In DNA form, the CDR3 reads TGTGCCAGCAGTTTATCGTTCAATGAGCAGTTCTTC.

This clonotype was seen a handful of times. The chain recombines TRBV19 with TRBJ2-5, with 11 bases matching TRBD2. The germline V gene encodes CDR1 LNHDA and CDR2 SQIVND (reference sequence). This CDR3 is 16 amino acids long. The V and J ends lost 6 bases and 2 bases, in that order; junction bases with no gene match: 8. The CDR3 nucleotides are TGTGCCAGTAGACTCGTAGCGGGAGGGCGGCAAGAGACCCAGTACTTC. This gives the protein CASRLVAGGRQETQYF.

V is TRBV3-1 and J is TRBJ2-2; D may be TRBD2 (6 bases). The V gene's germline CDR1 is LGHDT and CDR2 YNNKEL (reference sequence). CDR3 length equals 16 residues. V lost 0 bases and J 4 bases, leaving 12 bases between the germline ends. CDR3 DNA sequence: TGTGCCAGCAGCCAAGATCCCGGGACTTCCACCGGGGAGCTGTTTTTT. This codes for CASSQDPGTSTGELFF.

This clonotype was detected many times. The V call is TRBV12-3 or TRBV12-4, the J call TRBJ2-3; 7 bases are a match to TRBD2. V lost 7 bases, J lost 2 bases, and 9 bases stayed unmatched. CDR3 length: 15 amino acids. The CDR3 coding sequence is TGTGCCAGCACCTTGGGGGGAGGGCCCACAGATACGCAGTATTTT. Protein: CASTLGGGPTDTQYF.

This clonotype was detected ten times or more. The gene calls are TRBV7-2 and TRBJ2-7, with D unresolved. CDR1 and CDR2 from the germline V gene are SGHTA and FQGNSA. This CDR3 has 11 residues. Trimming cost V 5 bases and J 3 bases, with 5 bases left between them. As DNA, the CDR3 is TGTGCCAGCAGCCGATTCTACGAGCAGTACTTC. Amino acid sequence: CASSRFYEQYF.

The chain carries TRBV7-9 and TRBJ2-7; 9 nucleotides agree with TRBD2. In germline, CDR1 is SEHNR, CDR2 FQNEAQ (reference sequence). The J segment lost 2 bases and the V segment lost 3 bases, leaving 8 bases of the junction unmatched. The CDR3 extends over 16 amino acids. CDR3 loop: CASSFAGSGSAYEQYV. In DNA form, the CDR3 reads TGTGCCAGCAGCTTTGCCGGTAGCGGGAGCGCCTACGAGCAGTACGTC.

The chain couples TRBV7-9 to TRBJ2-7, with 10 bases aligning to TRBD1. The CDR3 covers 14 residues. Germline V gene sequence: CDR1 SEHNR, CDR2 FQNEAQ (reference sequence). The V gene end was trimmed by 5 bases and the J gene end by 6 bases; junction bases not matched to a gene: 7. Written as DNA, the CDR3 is TGTGCCAGCAGCCGCCGGGACAGGGGAATCGAGCAGTACTTC. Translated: CASSRRDRGIEQYF.

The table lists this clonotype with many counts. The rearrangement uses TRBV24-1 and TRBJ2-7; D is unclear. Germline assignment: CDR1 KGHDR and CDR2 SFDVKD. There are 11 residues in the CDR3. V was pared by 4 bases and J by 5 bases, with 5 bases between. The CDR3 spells CATSDTDEQYV. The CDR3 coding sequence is TGTGCCACCAGTGACACAGACGAGCAGTACGTC.

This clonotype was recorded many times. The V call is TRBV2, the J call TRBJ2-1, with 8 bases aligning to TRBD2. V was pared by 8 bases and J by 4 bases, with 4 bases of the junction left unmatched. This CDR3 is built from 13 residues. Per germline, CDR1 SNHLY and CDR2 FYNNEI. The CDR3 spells CASGPSGYNEQFF. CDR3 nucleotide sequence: TGTGCCAGCGGTCCTAGCGGGTACAATGAGCAGTTCTTC. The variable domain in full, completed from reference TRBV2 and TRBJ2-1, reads EPEVTQTPSHQVTQMGQEVILRCVPISNHLYFYWYRQILGQKVEFLVSFYNNEISEKSEIFDDQFSVERPDGSNFTLKIRSTKLEDSAMYFCASGPSGYNEQFFGPGTRLTVL.

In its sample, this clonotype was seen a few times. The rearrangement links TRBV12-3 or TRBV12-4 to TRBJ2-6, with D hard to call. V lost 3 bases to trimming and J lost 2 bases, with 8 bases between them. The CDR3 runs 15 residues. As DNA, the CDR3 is TGTGCCAGCAGTTTCGGGTTAACTGGGGCCAACGTCCTGACTTTC. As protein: CASSFGLTGANVLTF.

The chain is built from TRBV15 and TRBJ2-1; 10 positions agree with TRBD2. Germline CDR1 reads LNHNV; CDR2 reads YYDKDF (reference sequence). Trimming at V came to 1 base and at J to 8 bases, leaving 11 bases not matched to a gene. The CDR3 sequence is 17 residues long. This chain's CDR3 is CATSRVIGASGGYEQFF. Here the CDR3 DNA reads TGTGCCACCAGCAGAGTGATCGGGGCTAGCGGGGGTTATGAGCAGTTCTTC.

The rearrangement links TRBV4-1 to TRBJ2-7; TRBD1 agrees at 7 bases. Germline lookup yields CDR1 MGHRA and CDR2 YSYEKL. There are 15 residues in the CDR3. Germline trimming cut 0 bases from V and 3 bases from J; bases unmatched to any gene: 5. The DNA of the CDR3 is TGCGCCAGCAGCCAAGAAATGACAGGGATCTACGAGCAGTACTTC. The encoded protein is CASSQEMTGIYEQYF.

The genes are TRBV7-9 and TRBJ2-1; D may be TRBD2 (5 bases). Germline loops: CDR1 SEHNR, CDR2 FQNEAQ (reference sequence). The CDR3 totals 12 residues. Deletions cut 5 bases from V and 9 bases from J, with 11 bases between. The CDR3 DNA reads TGTGCCAGCAGCGCGGGCTCTGCTGAGCAGTTCTTC. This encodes CASSAGSAEQFF.

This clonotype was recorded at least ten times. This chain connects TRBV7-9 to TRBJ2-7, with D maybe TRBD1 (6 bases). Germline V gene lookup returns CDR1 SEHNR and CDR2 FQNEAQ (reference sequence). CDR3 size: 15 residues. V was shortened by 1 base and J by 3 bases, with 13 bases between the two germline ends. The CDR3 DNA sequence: TGTGCCAGCAGCTTAGGAGAACAGGGTTACTACGAGCAGTACTTC. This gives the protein CASSLGEQGYYEQYF.

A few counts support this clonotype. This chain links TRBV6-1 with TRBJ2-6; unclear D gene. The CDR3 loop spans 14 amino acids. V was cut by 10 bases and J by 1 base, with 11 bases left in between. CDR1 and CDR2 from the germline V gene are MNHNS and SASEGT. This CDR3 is CATATLSGANVLTF. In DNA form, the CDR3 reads TGTGCCACGGCTACACTGTCTGGGGCCAACGTCCTGACTTTC.

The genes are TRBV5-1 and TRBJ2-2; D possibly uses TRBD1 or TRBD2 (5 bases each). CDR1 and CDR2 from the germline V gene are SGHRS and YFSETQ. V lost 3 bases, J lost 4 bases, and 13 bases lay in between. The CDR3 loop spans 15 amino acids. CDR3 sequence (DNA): TGCGCCAGCAGCTCGGGACCTCCCCTCACCGGGGAGCTGTTTTTT. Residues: CASSSGPPLTGELFF.

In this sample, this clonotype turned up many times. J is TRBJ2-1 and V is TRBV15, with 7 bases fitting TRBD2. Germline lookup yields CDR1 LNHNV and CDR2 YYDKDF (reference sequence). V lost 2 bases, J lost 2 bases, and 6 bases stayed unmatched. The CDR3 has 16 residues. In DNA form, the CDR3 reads TGTGCCACCAGCAGAAGTATACTAGCGACCTACAATGAGCAGTTCTTC. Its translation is CATSRSILATYNEQFF.

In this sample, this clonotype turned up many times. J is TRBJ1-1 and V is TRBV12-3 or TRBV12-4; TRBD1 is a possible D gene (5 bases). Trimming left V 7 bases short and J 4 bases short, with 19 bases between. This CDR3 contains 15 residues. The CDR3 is CASILRAGTTTEAFF. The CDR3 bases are TGTGCCAGCATTCTCCGCGCGGGGACGACCACTGAAGCTTTCTTT.

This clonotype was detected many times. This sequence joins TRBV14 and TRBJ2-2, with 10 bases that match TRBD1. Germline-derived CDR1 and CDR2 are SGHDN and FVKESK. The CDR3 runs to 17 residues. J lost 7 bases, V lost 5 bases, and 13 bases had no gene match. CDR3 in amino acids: CASSYDMAGTGDGELFF. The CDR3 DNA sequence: TGTGCCAGCAGCTACGACATGGCCGGGACAGGGGACGGGGAGCTGTTTTTT.

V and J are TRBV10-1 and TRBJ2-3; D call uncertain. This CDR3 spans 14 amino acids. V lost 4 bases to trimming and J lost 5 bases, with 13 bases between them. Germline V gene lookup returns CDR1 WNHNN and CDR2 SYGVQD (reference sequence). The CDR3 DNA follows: TGCGCCAGCAGTGGTCCACTACCCAAAGATACGCAGTATTTT. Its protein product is CASSGPLPKDTQYF.

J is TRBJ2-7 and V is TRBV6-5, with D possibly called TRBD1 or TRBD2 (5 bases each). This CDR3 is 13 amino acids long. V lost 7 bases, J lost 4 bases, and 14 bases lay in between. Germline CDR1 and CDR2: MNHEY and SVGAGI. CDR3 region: CASMFGASYEQYV. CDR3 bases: TGTGCCAGCATGTTCGGGGCGTCTTACGAGCAGTACGTC.

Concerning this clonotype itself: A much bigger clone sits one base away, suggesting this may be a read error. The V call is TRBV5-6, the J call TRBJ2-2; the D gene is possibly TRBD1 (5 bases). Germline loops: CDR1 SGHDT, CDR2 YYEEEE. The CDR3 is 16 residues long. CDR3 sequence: CASILGPRGGTGELFF. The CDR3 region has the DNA TGTGCCAGCATCTTGGGCCCAAGGGGCGGCACCGGGGAGCTGTTTTTT.

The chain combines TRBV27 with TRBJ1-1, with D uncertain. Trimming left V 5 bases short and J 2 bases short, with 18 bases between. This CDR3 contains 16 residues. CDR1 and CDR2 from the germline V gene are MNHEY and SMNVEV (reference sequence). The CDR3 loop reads CASSPLSPVLNTEAFF. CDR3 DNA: TGTGCCAGCAGTCCACTTAGCCCAGTGTTAAACACTGAAGCTTTCTTT.

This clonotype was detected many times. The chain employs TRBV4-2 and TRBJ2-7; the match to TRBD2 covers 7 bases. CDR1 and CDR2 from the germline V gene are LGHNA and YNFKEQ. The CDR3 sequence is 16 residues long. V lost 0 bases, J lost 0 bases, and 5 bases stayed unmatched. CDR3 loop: CASSQERGGISYEQYF. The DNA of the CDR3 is TGTGCCAGCAGCCAAGAAAGGGGAGGGATCTCCTACGAGCAGTACTTC.

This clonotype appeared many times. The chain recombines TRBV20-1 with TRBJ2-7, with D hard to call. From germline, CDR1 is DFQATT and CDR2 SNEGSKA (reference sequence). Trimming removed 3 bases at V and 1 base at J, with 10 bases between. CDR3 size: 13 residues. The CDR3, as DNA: TGCAGTGCTAGTCCGCCTGGATCCTACGAGCAGTACGTC. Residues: CSASPPGSYEQYV.

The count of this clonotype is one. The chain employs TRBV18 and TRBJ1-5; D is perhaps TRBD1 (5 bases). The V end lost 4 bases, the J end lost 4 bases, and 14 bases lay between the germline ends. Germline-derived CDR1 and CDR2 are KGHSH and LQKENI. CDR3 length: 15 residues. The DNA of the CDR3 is TGTGCCAGCTCACTGGGGGGAAAGGGGAATCAGCCCCAGCATTTT. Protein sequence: CASSLGGKGNQPQHF.

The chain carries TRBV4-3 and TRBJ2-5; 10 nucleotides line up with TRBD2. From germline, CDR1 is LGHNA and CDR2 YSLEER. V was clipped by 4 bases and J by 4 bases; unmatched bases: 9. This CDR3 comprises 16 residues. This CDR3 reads CASSPELAGLVETQYF. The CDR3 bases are TGCGCCAGCAGCCCTGAACTAGCGGGACTGGTAGAGACCCAGTACTTC.